One sample yielded the 24 T cell receptor beta chains listed below, sequenced in a study of PD-L1 blockade in urothelial cancer. Repertoires were generated with immunoSEQ multiplex PCR, while TCRdb's copy carries only in-frame clones and drops some. The sample yields some 2,500 clones, 33% seen once. Sequencing used tumor tissue, obtained before atezolizumab (anti-PD-L1) treatment. The origin of the receptors is an older man with urothelial cancer.

The gene calls are TRBV9 and TRBJ2-7; D is unresolved. Trimming shortened V by 0 bases and J by 2 bases, and 9 bases separated the two germline ends. CDR1 SGDLS and CDR2 YYNGEE come from the germline V gene. The CDR3 is 14 amino acids. DNA of the CDR3: TGTGCCAGCAGCGTAGGTCCAGCAGCCTACGAGCAGTACTTC. Protein product: CASSVGPAAYEQYF. The full variable domain, in which reference TRBV9 and TRBJ2-7 provide the parts outside the CDR3, is DSGVTQTPKHLITATGQRVTLRCSPRSGDLSVYWYQQSLDQGLQFLIQYYNGEERAKGNILERFSAQQFPDLHSELNLSSLELGDSALYFCASSVGPAAYEQYFGPGTRLTVT.

By proportion, this clone is medium-sized. The genes are TRBV7-8 and TRBJ1-2, with 8 bases that match TRBD1. After removal of 5 bases from V and 4 bases from J, the junction contained 3 bases not matched to a gene. The V gene's germline CDR1 is SGHVS and CDR2 FQNEAQ. This CDR3 has 13 amino acids. DNA for the CDR3: TGTGCCAGCAGCCACGGACAGGGCTATGGCTACACCTTC. Its protein is CASSHGQGYGYTF.

The rearrangement uses TRBV5-1 and TRBJ1-6; D gene unclear. Trimming removed 0 bases at V and 4 bases at J, with 8 bases between. Germline values: CDR1 SGHRS, CDR2 YFSETQ. The CDR3 covers 15 residues. Here the CDR3 reads CASSLVDSYNSPLHF. In DNA, the CDR3 is TGCGCCAGCAGCTTGGTTGATTCGTATAATTCACCCCTCCACTTT. Variable domain in full (rest from reference TRBV5-1 and TRBJ1-6): KAGVTQTPRYLIKTRGQQVTLSCSPISGHRSVSWYQQTPGQGLQFLFEYFSETQRNKGNFPGRFSGRQFSNSRSEMNVSTLELGDSALYLCASSLVDSYNSPLHFGNGTRLTVT.

The chain uses TRBV11-3 and TRBJ1-4, with TRBD1 matching 7 bases. The V and J ends lost 5 bases and 5 bases, in that order; junction bases with no gene match: 8. This CDR3 has 15 residues. Germline V gives CDR1 SGHNT, CDR2 YENEEA. In DNA form, the CDR3 reads TGTGCCAGCAGCAAAACCGGGACAGTAAATGAAAAACTGTTTTTT. It codes for CASSKTGTVNEKLFF.

CDR3 DNA: TGTACCAACAGGCTAGCGGGGGGTACAAATGAGCAGTTCTTC. Protein product: CTNRLAGGTNEQFF. The chain employs TRBV2 and TRBJ2-1, with 11 bases matching TRBD2. This CDR3 has 14 amino acids. The germline V gene encodes CDR1 SNHLY and CDR2 FYNNEI.

The CDR3: CASSESGLAGGITDTQYF. CDR3 nucleotide sequence: TGCGCCAGCAGTGAGTCGGGACTAGCGGGGGGGATCACAGATACGCAGTATTTT. This chain uses TRBV10-1 with TRBJ2-3, with 16 positions matching TRBD2. The CDR3 has 18 residues. The J segment lost 2 bases and the V segment lost 0 bases, leaving 2 bases of the junction unmatched. Germline V lookup: CDR1 WNHNN, CDR2 SYGVQD (reference sequence).

Relative to its sample, this clone is medium-sized. This chain connects TRBV6-8 to TRBJ1-5; D is possibly TRBD1 (5 bases). Germline values: CDR1 MNHGY, CDR2 SAAAGT. The V end lost 4 bases, the J end lost 4 bases, and 14 bases lay between the germline ends. The CDR3 contains 15 residues. The CDR3: CASSSGQVGNQPQHF. The CDR3 nucleotides are TGTGCCAGCAGTTCAGGGCAGGTAGGGAATCAGCCCCAGCATTTT.

This clone is termed large. V is TRBV11-3 and J is TRBJ2-7; tentatively, D is TRBD2 (6 bases). The V and J ends lost 4 bases and 0 bases respectively, with 13 bases between them. There are 15 residues in the CDR3. Germline lookup yields CDR1 SGHNT and CDR2 YENEEA. CDR3 protein: CASSSPPGVSYEQYF. The CDR3 coding sequence is TGTGCCAGCAGCTCCCCTCCGGGGGTCTCCTACGAGCAGTACTTC.

This clone turned up a few times. The chain is built from TRBV19 and TRBJ2-7, with 7 bases that match TRBD1. The V gene's germline CDR1 is LNHDA and CDR2 SQIVND (reference sequence). J was trimmed by 2 bases and V by 7 bases; bases with no gene match: 14. This CDR3 is built from 16 residues. CDR3 region: CASTRDSSDFPYEQYF. In DNA, the CDR3 is TGTGCCAGTACCCGGGACAGTTCCGACTTTCCCTACGAGCAGTACTTC.

This clone is categorized as medium-sized. The genes are TRBV6-8 and TRBJ2-7; maybe TRBD1 (6 bases). V was cut by 7 bases and J by 1 base, with 14 bases left in between. This CDR3 comprises 14 residues. CDR1 MNHGY and CDR2 SAAAGT come from the germline V gene. The CDR3 here is CASKRGTVSYEQYF. The DNA for the CDR3 is TGTGCCAGCAAGAGGGGGACGGTATCCTACGAGCAGTACTTC.

This clone was observed once. V is TRBV18 and J is TRBJ1-2; 10 bases map to TRBD1. The CDR3 is made up of 14 amino acids. Germline V gene lookup returns CDR1 KGHSH and CDR2 LQKENI. V dropped 6 bases and J dropped 7; count of bases not matched to a gene: 8. CDR3 protein: CASSLTGGEGGYTF. The CDR3 DNA reads TGTGCCAGCTCCCTGACAGGGGGCGAGGGTGGCTACACCTTC.

V usage is TRBV30 and J usage is TRBJ2-1; TRBD1 might be the D (6 bases). The ends were cut back, 4 bases at V and 1 base at J, with 8 bases in the middle. Germline CDR1 is GTSNPN and CDR2 is SVGIG (reference sequence). This CDR3 is 13 amino acids long. CDR3 residues: CAWNRVSYNEQFF. DNA of the CDR3: TGTGCCTGGAACAGGGTATCCTACAATGAGCAGTTCTTC.

This chain joins TRBV23-1 and TRBJ2-2; D possibly uses TRBD1 or TRBD2 (5 bases each). TRBV23-1 is an ORF, with its function uncertain. V gave up 6 bases and J gave up 5 bases, with 16 bases separating them. The CDR3 sequence is 15 residues long. The CDR3 protein is CASSLAGAATGELFF. The CDR3 DNA sequence: TGCGCCAGCAGCTTGGCCGGGGCGGCGACCGGGGAGCTGTTTTTT.

CDR3: CASSLRDTIYNEQFF. For the CDR3, the DNA is TGCGCCAGCAGCTTGCGGGACACAATTTACAATGAGCAGTTCTTC. The V call is TRBV5-1, the J call TRBJ2-1; weak D call: TRBD1 (6 bases). The CDR3 length is 15 residues. The germline gives CDR1 SGHRS, CDR2 YFSETQ. V lost 1 base, J lost 4 bases, and 12 bases lay in between.

This clone ranks as large. The rearrangement links TRBV19 to TRBJ2-1, with D hard to call. Germline assignment: CDR1 LNHDA and CDR2 SQIVND (reference sequence). V shed 2 bases and J shed 7 bases, with 6 bases lying between them. There are 12 residues in the CDR3. The CDR3 nucleotides read TGTGCCAGTAGTATAAGGTCAAATGAGCAGTTCTTC. Protein product: CASSIRSNEQFF. The whole variable domain, remainder taken from reference TRBV19 and TRBJ2-1, is DGGITQSPKYLFRKEGQNVTLSCEQNLNHDAMYWYRQDPGQGLRLIYYSQIVNDFQKGDIAEGYSVSREKKESFPLTVTSAQKNPTAFYLCASSIRSNEQFFGPGTRLTVL.

The chain employs TRBV9 and TRBJ2-7; D not certain. This CDR3 region has 13 residues. Looked up from germline, CDR1 is SGDLS and CDR2 is YYNGEE. The V gene lost 3 bases and the J gene lost 3 bases, with 10 bases spanning the gap. In nucleotides, the CDR3 is TGTGCCAGCAGCGGTTTGAGAGGCTACGAGCAGTACTTC. Translation: CASSGLRGYEQYF.

V is TRBV5-1 and J is TRBJ2-2; TRBD1 aligns across 7 bases. This CDR3 is built from 14 residues. CDR1 and CDR2 from the germline V gene are SGHRS and YFSETQ. Trimming at V came to 2 bases and at J to 6 bases, leaving 4 bases not matched to a gene. The CDR3 DNA reads as TGCGCCAGCAGCTTACAGGGGTCCGCCGGGGAGCTGTTTTTT. This encodes CASSLQGSAGELFF.

The genes are TRBV18 and TRBJ1-1; no firm D call. Germline CDR1 KGHSH, CDR2 LQKENI. The CDR3 runs to 14 residues. V gave up 3 bases and J gave up 5 bases, with 13 bases separating them. CDR3 protein: CASSPDPRGTEAFF. CDR3 nucleotide sequence: TGTGCCAGCTCACCCGACCCTCGAGGGACTGAAGCTTTCTTT.

The chain uses TRBV29-1 and TRBJ2-7; D uncertain. Germline CDR1 is SQVTM and CDR2 is ANQGSEA. This CDR3 comprises 14 residues. Trimming took off 4 bases at V and 0 bases at J, with 13 bases between the two ends. The CDR3 DNA is TGCAGCGTTGTACCTCGGGTACCCTCCTACGAGCAGTACTTC. Amino acid sequence: CSVVPRVPSYEQYF.

By sample fraction, this clone is medium-sized (0.01 to 0.1%). The junction departs from germline at one end; a sequencing error may be responsible. V is TRBV6-7 and J is TRBJ1-2; tentative D call: TRBD1 (5 bases). TRBV6-7 is noted as an ORF with a role that remains uncertain. The CDR3 covers 16 residues. The CDR3 loop is CARSPRGGRANYGYTF. CDR3 bases: TGTGCCCGCAGTCCKCGGGGGGGGAGGGCTAACTATGGCTACACCTTC.

The chain combines TRBV19 with TRBJ1-5; a weak D match, TRBD1 (6 bases). The germline V gene encodes CDR1 LNHDA and CDR2 SQIVND (reference sequence). V dropped 1 base and J dropped 0 bases, with 16 bases sitting between them. There are 18 residues in the CDR3. CDR3 protein: CASSIVGQNLNSNQPQHF. CDR3 in DNA: TGTGCCAGTAGTATAGTAGGACAGAACCTAAATAGCAATCAGCCCCAGCATTTT.

This clone has more than one count but fewer than ten. The CDR3 here is CAWSDTGGGTEAFF. In DNA, the CDR3 is TGTGCCTGGAGTGACACAGGGGGTGGGACTGAAGCTTTCTTT. The chain employs TRBV30 and TRBJ1-1; 8 bases map to TRBD1. From germline, CDR1 is GTSNPN and CDR2 SVGIG (reference sequence). The trim removed 1 base at V and 5 bases at J, leaving 6 bases unmatched. This CDR3 is built from 14 residues. The whole variable domain, filled in from reference TRBV30 and TRBJ1-1, reads SQTIHQWPATLVQPVGSPLSLECTVEGTSNPNLYWYRQAAGRGLQLLFYSVGIGQISSEVPQNLSASRPQDRQFILSSKKLLLSDSGFYLCAWSDTGGGTEAFFGQGTRLTVV.

The V gene is TRBV19, the J gene TRBJ1-1; D is possibly TRBD1 (6 bases). The CDR3 contains 13 residues. The germline V gene encodes CDR1 LNHDA and CDR2 SQIVND (reference sequence). V was pared by 7 bases and J by 5 bases, with 14 bases between. CDR3 in DNA: TGTGCCAGTACAGTAGGGGGGCCTACTGAAGCTTTCTTT. This translates into CASTVGGPTEAFF.

By share of the sample, this clone is medium-sized. This sequence joins TRBV6-8 and TRBJ1-6, with D tentatively TRBD1 (5 bases). CDR3 length: 18 residues. The germline V gene encodes CDR1 MNHGY and CDR2 SAAAGT. The V end lost 2 bases, the J end lost 0 bases, and 14 bases lay between the germline ends. The CDR3 nucleotides are TGTGCCAGCAGTTACGGCCAGGGAAGGCCCTCCTATAATTCACCCCTCCACTTT. Its translation: CASSYGQGRPSYNSPLHF.